The 5 T cell receptor beta chains below were found in one sample sequenced in a study of CD8 T cells in ankylosing spondylitis. MiXCR was run by TCRdb on the 5' RACE reads, yielding one entry per CDR3 protein. The sample carries under 150,000 distinct CDR3 sequences, roughly 8.8% recorded once. The specimen was synovial fluid, either unsorted or a sorted T cell fraction (not recorded which). Source of these receptors: a male donor with ankylosing spondylitis.

The chain uses TRBV28 and TRBJ2-1; 9 bases agree with TRBD2. CDR1 and CDR2 (germline): MDHEN, SYDVKM. The CDR3 contains 14 residues. Trimming cost V 10 bases and J 4 bases; bases outside gene matches: 8. The CDR3 DNA is TGTGCCACCGATCGGACTAGCGAGTACAATGAGCAGTTCTTC. This codes for CATDRTSEYNEQFF.

This clonotype was observed at least ten times. The CDR3 nucleotides are TGCGCCAGCAGCCAGAATCCGACAGTGCGCTATGGCTACACCTTC. Translation gives CASSQNPTVRYGYTF. The rearrangement links TRBV5-1 to TRBJ1-2; weak D call: TRBD1 (5 bases). This CDR3 comprises 15 residues. Trimming removed 4 bases from V and 4 bases from J, with 17 bases in between. CDR1 is SGHRS and CDR2 is YFSETQ in the germline V gene.

The sample holds many counts of this clonotype. The chain carries TRBV20-1 and TRBJ2-1; 8 positions match TRBD1. With V trimmed by 6 bases and J by 7 bases, 20 bases remained unmatched. In germline, CDR1 is DFQATT, CDR2 SNEGSKA (reference sequence). CDR3 length equals 17 residues. The CDR3 is CSASDRSGGLYRNEQFF. The CDR3 DNA follows: TGCAGTGCGTCAGACCGATCAGGGGGCTTGTATCGTAATGAGCAGTTCTTC.

This clonotype was seen a handful of times. The chain combines TRBV7-2 with TRBJ2-1, with 8 bases that match TRBD1. The germline V gene encodes CDR1 SGHTA and CDR2 FQGNSA. The CDR3 is 16 residues long. The V segment lost 0 bases and the J segment 4 bases; nucleotides outside the gene matches: 5. The CDR3 is CASSLARRGPYNEQFF. The CDR3 DNA reads TGTGCCAGCAGCTTAGCACGCAGGGGGCCTTACAATGAGCAGTTCTTC.

This clonotype was found many times. The chain has TRBV7-2 and TRBJ2-7; weak D call: TRBD1 (5 bases). The germline gives CDR1 SGHTA, CDR2 FQGNSA. This CDR3 region has 14 residues. V lost 7 bases and J lost 2, with 15 bases in between. The CDR3 protein is CASTPTAQTYEQYF. CDR3 DNA: TGTGCCAGCACCCCGACAGCCCAAACCTACGAGCAGTACTTC.